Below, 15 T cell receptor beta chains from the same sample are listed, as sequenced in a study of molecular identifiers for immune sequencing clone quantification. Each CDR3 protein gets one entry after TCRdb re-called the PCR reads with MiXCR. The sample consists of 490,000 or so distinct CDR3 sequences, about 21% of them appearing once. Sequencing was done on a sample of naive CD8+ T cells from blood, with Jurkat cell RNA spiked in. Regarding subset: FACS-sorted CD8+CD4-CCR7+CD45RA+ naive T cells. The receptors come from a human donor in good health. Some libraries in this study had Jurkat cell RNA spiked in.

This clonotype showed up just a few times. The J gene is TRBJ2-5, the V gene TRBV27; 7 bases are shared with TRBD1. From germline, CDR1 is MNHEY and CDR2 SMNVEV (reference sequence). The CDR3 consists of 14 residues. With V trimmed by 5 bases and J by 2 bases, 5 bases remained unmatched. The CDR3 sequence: CASSPVDRQETQYF. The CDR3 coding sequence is TGTGCCAGCAGTCCAGTGGACAGGCAAGAGACCCAGTACTTC.

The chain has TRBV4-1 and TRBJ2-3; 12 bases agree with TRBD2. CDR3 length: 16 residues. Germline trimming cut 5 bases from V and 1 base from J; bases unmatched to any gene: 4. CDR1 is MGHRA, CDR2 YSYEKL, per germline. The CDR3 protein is CASSNRLAGGTDTQYF. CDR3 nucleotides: TGCGCCAGCAGCAACAGACTAGCGGGGGGCACAGATACGCAGTATTTT.

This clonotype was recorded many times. The CDR3 DNA is TGTGCCAGCAGCTTGGCGGGAGGGGGAAGCAATCAGCCCCAGCATTTT. Residues: CASSLAGGGSNQPQHF. V is TRBV5-6 and J is TRBJ1-5, with D tentatively TRBD1 (6 bases). V was trimmed by 0 bases and J by 1 base, leaving 11 bases between them. Germline CDR1 and CDR2: SGHDT and YYEEEE. The CDR3 loop spans 16 amino acids.

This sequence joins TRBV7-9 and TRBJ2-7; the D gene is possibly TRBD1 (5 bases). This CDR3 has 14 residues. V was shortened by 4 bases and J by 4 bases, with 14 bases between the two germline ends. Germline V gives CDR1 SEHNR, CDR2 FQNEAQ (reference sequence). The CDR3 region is CASSSGQSGYEQYF. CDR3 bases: TGTGCCAGCAGCTCAGGACAATCCGGATACGAGCAGTACTTC.

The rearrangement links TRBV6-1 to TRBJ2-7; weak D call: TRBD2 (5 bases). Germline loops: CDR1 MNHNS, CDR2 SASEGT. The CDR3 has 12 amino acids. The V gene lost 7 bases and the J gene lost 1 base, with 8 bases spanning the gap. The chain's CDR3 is CASKGGSYEQYF. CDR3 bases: TGTGCCAGCAAAGGAGGATCCTACGAGCAGTACTTC.

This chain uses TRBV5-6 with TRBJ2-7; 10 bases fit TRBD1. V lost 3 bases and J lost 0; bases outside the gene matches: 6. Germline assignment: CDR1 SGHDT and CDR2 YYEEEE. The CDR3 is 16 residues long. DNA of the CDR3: TGTGCCAGCAGCTCTACCGGGACAGGGGTCTCCTACGAGCAGTACTTC. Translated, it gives CASSSTGTGVSYEQYF.

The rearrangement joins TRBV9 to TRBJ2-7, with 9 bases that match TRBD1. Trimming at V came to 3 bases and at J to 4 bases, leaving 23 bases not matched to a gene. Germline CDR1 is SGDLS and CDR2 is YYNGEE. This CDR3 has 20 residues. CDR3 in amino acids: CASSANPGTGTQLNFYEQYF. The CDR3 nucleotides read TGTGCCAGCAGCGCCAACCCCGGGACAGGGACGCAATTAAATTTTTACGAGCAGTACTTC.

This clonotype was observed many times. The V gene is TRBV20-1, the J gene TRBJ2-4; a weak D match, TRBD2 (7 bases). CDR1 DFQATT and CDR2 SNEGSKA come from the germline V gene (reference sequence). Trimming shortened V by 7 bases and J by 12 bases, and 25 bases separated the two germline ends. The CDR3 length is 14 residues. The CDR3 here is CSVQGGAQVSDQYF. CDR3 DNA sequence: TGCAGTGTACAGGGAGGGGCGCAGGTTTCTGATCAGTACTTC.

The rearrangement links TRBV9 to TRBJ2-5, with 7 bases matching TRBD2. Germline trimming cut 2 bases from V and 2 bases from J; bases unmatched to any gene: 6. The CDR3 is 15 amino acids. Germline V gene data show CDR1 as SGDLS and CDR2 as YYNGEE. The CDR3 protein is CASSVRAGVQETQYF. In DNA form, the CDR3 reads TGTGCCAGCAGCGTCCGGGCGGGGGTTCAAGAGACCCAGTACTTC.

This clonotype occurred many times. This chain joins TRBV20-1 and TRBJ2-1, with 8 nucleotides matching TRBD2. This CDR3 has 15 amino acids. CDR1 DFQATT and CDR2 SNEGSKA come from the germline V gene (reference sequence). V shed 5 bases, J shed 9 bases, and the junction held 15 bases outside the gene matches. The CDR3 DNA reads TGCAGTGCTCATTCCTCGGTAGCGGGGTCGAGTGAGCAGTTCTTC. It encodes CSAHSSVAGSSEQFF.

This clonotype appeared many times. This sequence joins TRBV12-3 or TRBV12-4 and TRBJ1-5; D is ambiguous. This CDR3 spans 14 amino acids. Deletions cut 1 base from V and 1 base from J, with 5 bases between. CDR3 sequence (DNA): TGTGCCAGCAGTTTAGGGGAAAGCAATCAGCCCCAGCATTTT. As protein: CASSLGESNQPQHF.

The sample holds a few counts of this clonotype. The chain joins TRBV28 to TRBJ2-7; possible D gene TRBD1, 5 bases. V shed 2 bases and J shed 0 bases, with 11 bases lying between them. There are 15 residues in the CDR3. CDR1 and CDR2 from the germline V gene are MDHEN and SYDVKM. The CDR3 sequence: CASSLRGTLSYEQYF. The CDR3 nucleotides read TGTGCCAGCAGTTTAAGGGGCACCCTCTCCTACGAGCAGTACTTC.

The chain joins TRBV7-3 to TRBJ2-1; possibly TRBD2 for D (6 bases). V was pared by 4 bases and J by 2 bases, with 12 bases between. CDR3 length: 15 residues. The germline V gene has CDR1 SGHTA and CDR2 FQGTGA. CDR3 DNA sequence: TGTGCCAGCAGCTCCGGGACTGCCGCCTACAATGAGCAGTTCTTC. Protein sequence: CASSSGTAAYNEQFF.

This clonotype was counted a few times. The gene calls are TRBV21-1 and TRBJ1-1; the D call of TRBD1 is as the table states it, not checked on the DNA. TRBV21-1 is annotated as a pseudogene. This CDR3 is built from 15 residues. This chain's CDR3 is CASSKVQTANTEAFF. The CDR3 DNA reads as TGTGCCAGCAGCAAAGTTCAGACAGCGAACACTGAAGCTTTCTTT.

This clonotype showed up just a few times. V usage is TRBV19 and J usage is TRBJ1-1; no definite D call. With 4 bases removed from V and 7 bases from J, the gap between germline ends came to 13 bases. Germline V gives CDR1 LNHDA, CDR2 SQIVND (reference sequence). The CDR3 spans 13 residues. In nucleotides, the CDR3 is TGTGCCAGTAGTAGGACCTCGTACGATGAAGCTTTCTTT. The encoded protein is CASSRTSYDEAFF.